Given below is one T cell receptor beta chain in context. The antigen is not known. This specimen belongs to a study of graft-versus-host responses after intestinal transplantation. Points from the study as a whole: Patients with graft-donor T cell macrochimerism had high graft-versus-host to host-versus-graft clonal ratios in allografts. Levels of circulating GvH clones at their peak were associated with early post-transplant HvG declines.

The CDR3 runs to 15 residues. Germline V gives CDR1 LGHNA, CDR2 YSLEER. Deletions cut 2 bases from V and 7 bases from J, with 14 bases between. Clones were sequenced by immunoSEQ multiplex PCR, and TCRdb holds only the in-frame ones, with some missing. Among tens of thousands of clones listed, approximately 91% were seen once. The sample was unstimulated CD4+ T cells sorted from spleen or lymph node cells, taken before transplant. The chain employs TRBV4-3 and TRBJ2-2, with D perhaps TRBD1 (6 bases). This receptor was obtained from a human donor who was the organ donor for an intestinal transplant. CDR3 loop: CASSQNTGLDGELFF. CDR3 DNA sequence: TGCGCCAGCAGCCAAAACACAGGGTTGGACGGGGAGCTGTTTTTT.